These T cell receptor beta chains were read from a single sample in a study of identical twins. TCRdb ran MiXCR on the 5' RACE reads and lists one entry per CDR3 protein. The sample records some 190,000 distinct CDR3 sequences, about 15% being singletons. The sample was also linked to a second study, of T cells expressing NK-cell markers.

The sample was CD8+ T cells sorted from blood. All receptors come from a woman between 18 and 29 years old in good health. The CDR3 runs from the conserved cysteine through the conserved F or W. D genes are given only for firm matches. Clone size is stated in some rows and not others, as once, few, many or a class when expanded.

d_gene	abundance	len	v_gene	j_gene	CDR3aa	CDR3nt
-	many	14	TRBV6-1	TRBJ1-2	CASSHNPTHYGYTF	TGTGCCAGCAGCCACAACCCGACCCACTATGGCTACACCTTC
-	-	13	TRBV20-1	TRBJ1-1	CSTTELQGIEAFF	TGCAGCACTACCGAATTACAGGGCATTGAAGCTTTCTTT
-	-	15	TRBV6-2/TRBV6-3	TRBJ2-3	CASDNGRWVADTQYF	TGTGCCAGCGATAACGGGAGATGGGTCGCAGATACGCAGTATTTT
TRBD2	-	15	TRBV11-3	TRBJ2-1	CASRSRGGPYNEQFF	TGTGCCAGCAGAAGCCGGGGGGGCCCTTACAATGAGCAGTTCTTC
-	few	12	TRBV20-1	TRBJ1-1	CNVGTGRTEAFF	TGCAATGTAGGGACGGGGAGGACTGAAGCTTTCTTT
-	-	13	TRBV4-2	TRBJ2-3	CASSQDVRDTQYF	TGTGCCAGCAGCCAAGACGTGAGGGATACGCAGTATTTT
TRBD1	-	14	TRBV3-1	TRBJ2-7	CASSPFGQGDEQYF	TGTGCCAGCAGCCCTTTCGGACAGGGGGACGAGCAGTACTTC
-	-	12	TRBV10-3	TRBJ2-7	CAISGGGDKQYF	TGTGCCATCAGCGGGGGAGGGGACAAGCAGTACTTC
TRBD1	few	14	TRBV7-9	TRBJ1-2	CASSPTTGGISYTF	TGTGCCAGCAGCCCAACGACAGGGGGCATAAGCTACACCTTC
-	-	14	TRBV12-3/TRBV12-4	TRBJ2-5	CASSLAWGRETQYF	TGTGCCAGCAGTTTAGCCTGGGGGCGAGAGACCCAGTACTTC
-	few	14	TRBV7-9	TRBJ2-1	CASSPPSGLNEQFF	TGTGCCAGCAGCCCCCCCTCAGGGCTCAATGAGCAGTTCTTC
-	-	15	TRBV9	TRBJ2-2	CASSPVTENTGELFF	TGTGCCAGCAGCCCCGTGACAGAGAACACCGGGGAGCTGTTTTTT
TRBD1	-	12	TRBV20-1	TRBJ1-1	CSARTGGGEAFF	TGCAGTGCAAGGACAGGGGGCGGTGAAGCTTTCTTT
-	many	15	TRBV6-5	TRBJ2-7	CASSYSESSVYEQYF	TGTGCCAGCAGTTACTCCGAGTCTTCTGTCTACGAGCAGTACTTC
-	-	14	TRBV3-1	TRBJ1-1	CASSQDVTNTEAFF	TGTGCCAGCAGCCAAGACGTGACGAACACTGAAGCTTTCTTT
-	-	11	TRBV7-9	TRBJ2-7	CASSFSDEQYF	TGTGCCAGCAGCTTCTCTGACGAGCAGTACTTC
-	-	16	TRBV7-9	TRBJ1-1	CASSSERQEMNTEAFF	TGTGCCAGCAGCTCCGAAAGACAGGAGATGAACACTGAAGCTTTCTTT
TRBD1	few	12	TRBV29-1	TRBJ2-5	CSVTTGSETQYF	TGCAGCGTTACGACAGGGTCAGAGACCCAGTACTTC
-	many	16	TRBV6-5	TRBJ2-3	CASSYTTGSMLDTQYF	TGTGCCAGCAGTTACACTACGGGCTCTATGTTGGATACGCAGTATTTT
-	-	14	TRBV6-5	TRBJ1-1	CASITDGSWAEAFF	TGTGCCAGCATTACGGACGGGAGTTGGGCTGAAGCTTTCTTT
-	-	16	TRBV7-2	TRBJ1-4	CASRESPGLEGEKLFF	TGTGCCAGCAGAGAGAGCCCAGGGCTCGAGGGTGAAAAACTGTTTTTT
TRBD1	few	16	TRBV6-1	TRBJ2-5	CASSEEPGTGRETQYF	TGTGCCAGCAGTGAAGAACCGGGGACAGGGCGAGAGACCCAGTACTTC
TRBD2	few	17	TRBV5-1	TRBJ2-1	CASSLWLSSGRAHEQFF	TGCGCCAGCAGCTTGTGGTTGTCAAGCGGGAGGGCACATGAGCAGTTCTTC
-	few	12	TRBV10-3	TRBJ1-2	CAISGVRDGYTF	TGTGCCATCAGCGGTGTGAGGGACGGCTACACCTTC
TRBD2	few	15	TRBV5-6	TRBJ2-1	CASSFLAGPYNEQFF	TGTGCCAGCAGCTTCCTAGCGGGCCCTTACAATGAGCAGTTCTTC
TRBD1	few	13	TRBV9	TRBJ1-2	CASSDGTAYGYTF	TGTGCCAGCAGCGACGGGACAGCTTATGGCTACACCTTC
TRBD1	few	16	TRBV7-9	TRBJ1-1	CASSTRQGPMNTEAFF	TGTGCCAGCAGCACAAGACAGGGTCCGATGAACACTGAAGCTTTCTTT
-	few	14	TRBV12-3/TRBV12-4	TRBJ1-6	CASSPYLTDSPLHF	TGTGCCAGCAGCCCCTACCTAACCGATTCACCCCTCCACTTT
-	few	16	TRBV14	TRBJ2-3	CASSQEAGGGRDTQYF	TGTGCCAGCAGCCAAGAAGCCGGTGGGGGCAGGGATACGCAGTATTTT
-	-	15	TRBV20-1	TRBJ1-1	CSAKGAGERFGEAFF	TGCAGTGCTAAAGGGGCAGGGGAGAGGTTTGGTGAAGCTTTCTTT
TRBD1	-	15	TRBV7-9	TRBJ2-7	CASSSPGQGLYEQYF	TGTGCCAGCAGCTCGCCGGGACAGGGTCTCTACGAGCAGTACTTC
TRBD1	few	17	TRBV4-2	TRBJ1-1	CASSQASTGEGWAEAFF	TGTGCCAGCAGCCAAGCTTCGACAGGGGAGGGTTGGGCTGAAGCTTTCTTT
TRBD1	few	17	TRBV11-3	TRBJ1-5	CASSPFPRQGGNQPQHF	TGTGCCAGCAGCCCCTTCCCCCGACAGGGAGGAAATCAGCCCCAGCATTTT